Below, 9 T cell receptor beta chains from the same sample are listed, as sequenced in a study of cytomegalovirus exposure and HLA in healthy donors. The PCR was carried out with 60 Vbeta primers and 13 Jbeta primers. TCRdb's copy holds only in-frame clones and misses some; the assay was immunoSEQ multiplex PCR. Seen here are 130,000 or so clones, under 85% observed once, and the top ten hold 3.1%. The sample comprised PBMCs. These receptors were taken from a man between 25 and 39 years old in good health and CMV-seronegative.

V gene TRBV19 combines with J gene TRBJ1-5, with D hard to call. Germline assignment: CDR1 LNHDA and CDR2 SQIVND (reference sequence). The CDR3 has 15 amino acids. Trimming shortened V by 3 bases and J by 3 bases, and 12 bases separated the two germline ends. CDR3 sequence: CASSIRRPTNQPQHF. The CDR3 nucleotides read TGTGCCAGTAGTATTCGGCGGCCGACCAATCAGCCCCAGCATTTT.

The chain carries TRBV27 and TRBJ2-3; D uncertain. The CDR3 extends over 14 amino acids. Trimming removed 4 bases from V and 4 bases from J, with 12 bases in between. The germline CDR1 and CDR2 sequences are MNHEY and SMNVEV (reference sequence). For the CDR3, the DNA is TGTGCCAGCAGTTACTTCGGGTCATCAGATACGCAGTATTTT. Protein product: CASSYFGSSDTQYF.

The chain carries TRBV10-3 and TRBJ1-5, with D possibly TRBD1 on 6 matching bases. The CDR3 covers 13 residues. V lost 10 bases, J lost 8 bases, and 18 bases lay in between. Per the germline V gene, CDR1 is ENHRY and CDR2 is SYGVKD. The CDR3 reads CATGGRAREPQHF. The CDR3 nucleotides are TGTGCCACCGGGGGGCGGGCTAGGGAGCCCCAGCATTTT.

The chain is built from TRBV11-2 and TRBJ2-3; TRBD2 might be the D (6 bases). The CDR3 covers 15 residues. V lost 3 bases, J lost 2 bases, and 12 bases lay in between. Per the germline V gene, CDR1 is SGHAT and CDR2 is FQNNGV. CDR3 nucleotide sequence: TGTGCCAGCAGCTTTAATCCGGGAGACACAGATACGCAGTATTTT. It codes for CASSFNPGDTDTQYF.

The rearrangement joins TRBV7-9 to TRBJ1-2; 9 bases line up with TRBD1. Trimming at V came to 5 bases and at J to 1 base, leaving 11 bases not matched to a gene. CDR1 and CDR2 (germline): SEHNR, FQNEAQ (reference sequence). CDR3 length: 17 residues. CDR3 nucleotides: TGTGCCAGCAGCCCCAGCATGGGACAGGGCCTTAACTATGGCTACACCTTC. It translates to CASSPSMGQGLNYGYTF.

This clone has only a few counts. The genes are TRBV6-5 and TRBJ2-7, with TRBD2 as a possible D gene (5 bases). The CDR3 spans 16 residues. The ends were cut back, 2 bases at V and 6 bases at J, with 20 bases in the middle. The germline CDR1 and CDR2 sequences are MNHEY and SVGAGI. CDR3 bases: TGTGCCAGCAGTTACCGCGGGTTTCCTCCTCTTTTCGAGCAGTACTTC. Translating it yields CASSYRGFPPLFEQYF.

The chain couples TRBV9 to TRBJ2-5; no firm D call. Germline CDR1 is SGDLS and CDR2 is YYNGEE. The CDR3 has 16 amino acids. Trimming removed 4 bases at V and 2 bases at J, with 18 bases between. DNA of the CDR3: TGTGCCAGCAGCCAGCGCCCGTGGAACCTACAAGAGACCCAGTACTTC. This encodes CASSQRPWNLQETQYF.

The V and J genes are TRBV6-5 and TRBJ1-1; D remains ambiguous. This CDR3 has 13 residues. Germline CDR1 reads MNHEY; CDR2 reads SVGAGI. Trimming shortened V by 2 bases and J by 6 bases, and 10 bases separated the two germline ends. CDR3 loop: CASSYPPPSEAFF. The CDR3 nucleotides are TGTGCCAGCAGTTACCCTCCTCCCTCTGAAGCTTTCTTT.

In its sample, this clone was seen once. The chain is built from TRBV29-1 and TRBJ2-1; D is undetermined. Trimming shortened V by 7 bases and J by 3 bases, and 19 bases separated the two germline ends. The CDR3 covers 15 residues. The germline V gene encodes CDR1 SQVTM and CDR2 ANQGSEA. CDR3 amino acids: CSAEDPTRGYNEQFF. The CDR3 nucleotides are TGCAGCGCCGAAGACCCCACGCGCGGCTACAATGAGCAGTTCTTC.